This is a list of T cell receptor beta chains from one sample in a study of technical replicates of blood from several donors. Sequencing was performed with immunoSEQ multiplex PCR; in TCRdb, only in-frame clones are kept and a portion is missing. The sample contains almost 70,000 clones, roughly 92% of which appear only once. Sequencing used T cells isolated from PBMCs. These receptors all come from a human donor in good health. Both conserved end residues are part of each CDR3. The D gene is left open where the match is weak. For some rows the clone size is stated as once, few or many, or as a class when expanded; others skip it.

d_gene: .
abundance: .
j_gene: TRBJ1-2
v_gene: TRBV5-4
CDR3aa: CASIHRDGYTF
CDR3nt: TGTGCCAGCATCCACAGGGATGGCTACACCTTC

d_gene: .
abundance: .
j_gene: TRBJ2-1
v_gene: TRBV11-2
CDR3aa: CASSSGLGREQFF
CDR3nt: TGTGCCAGCAGCTCGGGACTCGGAAGGGAGCAGTTCTTC

d_gene: TRBD1
abundance: .
j_gene: TRBJ2-7
v_gene: TRBV29-1
CDR3aa: CSVTGQGYEQYF
CDR3nt: TGCAGCGTGACGGGACAGGGATACGAGCAGTACTTC

d_gene: TRBD2
abundance: .
j_gene: TRBJ2-7
v_gene: TRBV2
CDR3aa: CASSLWGGEQYF
CDR3nt: TGTGCCAGCAGCCTCTGGGGGGGCGAGCAGTACTTC

d_gene: TRBD2
abundance: .
j_gene: TRBJ2-1
v_gene: TRBV11-2
CDR3aa: CASSVRLGGRAHNEQFF
CDR3nt: TGTGCCAGCAGCGTCCGCTTGGGGGGGAGGGCCCATAATGAGCAGTTCTTC

d_gene: .
abundance: .
j_gene: TRBJ2-3
v_gene: TRBV5-1
CDR3aa: CASSETSGAVVPDTQYF
CDR3nt: TGCGCCAGCAGCGAAACGTCGGGAGCCGTCGTACCAGATACGCAGTATTTT

d_gene: TRBD1
abundance: .
j_gene: TRBJ1-1
v_gene: TRBV5-1
CDR3aa: CASSLMGQGNTEAFF
CDR3nt: TGCGCCAGCAGCTTGATGGGACAGGGGAACACTGAAGCTTTCTTT

d_gene: .
abundance: .
j_gene: TRBJ1-4
v_gene: TRBV5-3
CDR3aa: CARSFPGGGNEKLFF
CDR3nt: TGTGCCAGAAGCTTTCCGGGAGGGGGAAATGAAAAACTGTTTTTT

d_gene: .
abundance: .
j_gene: TRBJ2-3
v_gene: TRBV7-2
CDR3aa: CASSFISEIPDTQYF
CDR3nt: TGTGCCAGCAGCTTCATATCGGAGATCCCAGATACGCAGTATTTT

d_gene: .
abundance: .
j_gene: TRBJ2-3
v_gene: TRBV11-3
CDR3aa: CASSPGEEYTQYF
CDR3nt: TGTGCCAGCAGCCCCGGGGAGGAGTACACGCAGTATTTT

d_gene: .
abundance: .
j_gene: TRBJ1-1
v_gene: TRBV7-3
CDR3aa: CASSLGGGLDTEAFF
CDR3nt: TGTGCCAGCAGCTTAGGGGGGGGGCTGGACACTGAAGCTTTCTTT

d_gene: .
abundance: .
j_gene: TRBJ2-7
v_gene: TRBV9
CDR3aa: CASSANGVHYEQYF
CDR3nt: TGTGCCAGCAGCGCCAACGGTGTTCACTACGAGCAGTACTTC

d_gene: TRBD2
abundance: .
j_gene: TRBJ2-2
v_gene: TRBV7-9
CDR3aa: CASSPHSGTSGWGTGELFF
CDR3nt: TGTGCCAGCAGCCCCCACTCCGGGACTAGCGGGTGGGGCACCGGGGAGCTGTTTTTT

d_gene: TRBD2
abundance: once
j_gene: TRBJ2-7
v_gene: TRBV5-1
CDR3aa: CASSSGTSGYEQYF
CDR3nt: TGCGCCAGCAGCTCCGGGACTAGCGGCTACGAGCAGTACTTC

d_gene: .
abundance: .
j_gene: TRBJ1-1
v_gene: TRBV5-3
CDR3aa: CARSNKNTEAFF
CDR3nt: TGTGCCAGAAGCAACAAGAACACTGAAGCTTTCTTT

d_gene: TRBD1
abundance: .
j_gene: TRBJ1-3
v_gene: TRBV15
CDR3aa: CATSETGASGNTIYF
CDR3nt: TGTGCCACCAGTGAAACAGGGGCCTCTGGAAACACCATATATTTT

d_gene: TRBD1
abundance: .
j_gene: TRBJ2-7
v_gene: TRBV28
CDR3aa: CASSPQGQGYEQYF
CDR3nt: TGTGCCAGCAGTCCCCAAGGACAGGGATACGAGCAGTACTTC

d_gene: .
abundance: .
j_gene: TRBJ1-5
v_gene: TRBV19
CDR3aa: CASRVMDSLGNQPQHF
CDR3nt: TGTGCCAGTAGGGTCATGGACAGCCTGGGGAATCAGCCCCAGCATTTT

d_gene: .
abundance: .
j_gene: TRBJ2-4
v_gene: TRBV2
CDR3aa: CASSGRGKNIQYF
CDR3nt: TGTGCCAGCAGTGGCAGAGGTAAAAACATTCAGTACTTC

d_gene: TRBD1
abundance: .
j_gene: TRBJ2-7
v_gene: TRBV9
CDR3aa: CASSGPGQGYHEQYF
CDR3nt: TGTGCCAGCAGCGGTCCAGGACAGGGCTACCACGAGCAGTACTTC

d_gene: .
abundance: .
j_gene: TRBJ1-2
v_gene: TRBV10-3
CDR3aa: CAISTGITGTDGYTF
CDR3nt: TGTGCCATCAGCACCGGGATTACAGGGACGGACGGCTACACCTTC

d_gene: TRBD2
abundance: .
j_gene: TRBJ2-1
v_gene: TRBV6-1
CDR3aa: CASSEFSGMHGEQFF
CDR3nt: TGTGCCAGCAGTGAATTTAGCGGGATGCACGGTGAGCAGTTCTTC

d_gene: TRBD1
abundance: .
j_gene: TRBJ2-2
v_gene: TRBV29-1
CDR3aa: CSVDGTVNTGELFF
CDR3nt: TGCAGCGTTGATGGGACAGTGAACACCGGGGAGCTGTTTTTT

d_gene: .
abundance: .
j_gene: TRBJ2-2
v_gene: TRBV14
CDR3aa: CASSQDWTTGELFF
CDR3nt: TGTGCCAGCAGCCAAGACTGGACAACCGGGGAGCTGTTTTTT

d_gene: .
abundance: .
j_gene: TRBJ2-7
v_gene: TRBV11-2
CDR3aa: CASSLVQGPYEQYF
CDR3nt: TGTGCCAGCAGCTTAGTACAGGGCCCCTACGAGCAGTACTTC

d_gene: .
abundance: .
j_gene: TRBJ1-5
v_gene: TRBV6-6
CDR3aa: CASSYSTGNQPQHF
CDR3nt: TGTGCCAGCAGTTACTCGACGGGGAATCAGCCCCAGCATTTT

d_gene: .
abundance: .
j_gene: TRBJ1-1
v_gene: TRBV29-1
CDR3aa: CSVGEALLAFF
CDR3nt: TGCAGCGTTGGGGAGGCCCTTCTAGCTTTCTTT

d_gene: .
abundance: .
j_gene: TRBJ2-5
v_gene: TRBV4-1
CDR3aa: CASSQAGVGETQYF
CDR3nt: TGCGCCAGCAGCCAAGCGGGGGTGGGAGAGACCCAGTACTTC

d_gene: .
abundance: .
j_gene: TRBJ1-2
v_gene: TRBV7-2
CDR3aa: CASSSLLHGYTF
CDR3nt: TGTGCCAGCAGCTCTTTACTCCATGGCTACACCTTC

d_gene: .
abundance: .
j_gene: TRBJ2-7
v_gene: TRBV2
CDR3aa: CASHPSGYYEQYF
CDR3nt: TGTGCCAGTCATCCAAGCGGGTATTACGAGCAGTACTTC

d_gene: TRBD1
abundance: .
j_gene: TRBJ2-7
v_gene: TRBV25-1
CDR3aa: CASSEFRDREAYEQYF
CDR3nt: TGTGCCAGCAGTGAATTTAGGGACAGAGAAGCCTACGAGCAGTACTTC

d_gene: .
abundance: few
j_gene: TRBJ1-1
v_gene: TRBV5-1
CDR3aa: CASSLRHDTEAFF
CDR3nt: TGCGCCAGCAGCCTAAGACATGACACTGAAGCTTTCTTT

d_gene: .
abundance: .
j_gene: TRBJ1-1
v_gene: TRBV16
CDR3aa: CASSQSMRTLTEAFF
CDR3nt: TGTGCCAGCAGCCAATCGATGAGGACACTCACTGAAGCTTTCTTT

d_gene: .
abundance: .
j_gene: TRBJ1-1
v_gene: TRBV30
CDR3aa: CAWSVEKNTEAFF
CDR3nt: TGTGCCTGGAGTGTAGAGAAGAACACTGAAGCTTTCTTT

d_gene: TRBD2
abundance: .
j_gene: TRBJ2-3
v_gene: TRBV11-2
CDR3aa: CASSRTPTSGTTDTQYF
CDR3nt: TGTGCCAGCAGTCGAACCCCGACTAGCGGGACCACAGATACGCAGTATTTT

d_gene: TRBD2
abundance: .
j_gene: TRBJ2-7
v_gene: TRBV7-2
CDR3aa: CASSLGAGRELPEEQYF
CDR3nt: TGTGCCAGCAGCTTAGGGGCTGGGCGGGAGCTCCCGGAAGAGCAGTACTTC

d_gene: TRBD2
abundance: .
j_gene: TRBJ2-5
v_gene: TRBV11-3
CDR3aa: CASSLMSGSGETQYF
CDR3nt: TGTGCCAGCAGCTTGATGAGCGGGAGTGGAGAGACCCAGTACTTC

d_gene: TRBD2
abundance: .
j_gene: TRBJ2-1
v_gene: TRBV7-2
CDR3aa: CASTLRGEGWYNEQFF
CDR3nt: TGTGCCAGCACCCTCCGCGGGGAGGGGTGGTACAATGAGCAGTTCTTC

d_gene: TRBD2
abundance: once
j_gene: TRBJ2-1
v_gene: TRBV2
CDR3aa: CARVLAGVGNEQFF
CDR3nt: TGTGCCCGGGTACTAGCGGGAGTTGGCAATGAGCAGTTCTTC

d_gene: .
abundance: .
j_gene: TRBJ2-3
v_gene: TRBV27
CDR3aa: CASTNRADTQYF
CDR3nt: TGTGCCAGCACAAACAGGGCAGATACGCAGTATTTT

d_gene: TRBD1
abundance: .
j_gene: TRBJ1-5
v_gene: TRBV6-1
CDR3aa: CASSEAFGTGRLNNQPQHF
CDR3nt: TGTGCCAGCAGTGAAGCGTTCGGGACAGGGCGATTAAACAATCAGCCCCAGCATTTT

d_gene: .
abundance: .
j_gene: TRBJ1-1
v_gene: TRBV6-5
CDR3aa: CASSYLSEAFF
CDR3nt: TGTGCCAGCAGTTATCTTTCTGAAGCTTTCTTT

d_gene: .
abundance: few
j_gene: TRBJ1-1
v_gene: TRBV30
CDR3aa: CALLPGTKAFF
CDR3nt: TGTGCCTTGTTACCCGGGACTAAAGCTTTCTTT

d_gene: TRBD1
abundance: .
j_gene: TRBJ1-3
v_gene: TRBV9
CDR3aa: CASARQGAGNTIYF
CDR3nt: TGTGCCAGCGCCAGACAGGGGGCTGGAAACACCATATATTTT

d_gene: .
abundance: .
j_gene: TRBJ2-7
v_gene: TRBV5-6
CDR3aa: CASSFQGIEHEQYF
CDR3nt: TGTGCCAGCAGCTTTCAGGGGATAGAACACGAGCAGTACTTC

d_gene: .
abundance: .
j_gene: TRBJ2-1
v_gene: TRBV6-5
CDR3aa: CASSHDTARYNEQFF
CDR3nt: TGTGCCAGCAGCCATGACACGGCAAGGTACAATGAGCAGTTCTTC

d_gene: TRBD1
abundance: .
j_gene: TRBJ2-7
v_gene: TRBV6-5
CDR3aa: CASSPTDRVPYEQYF
CDR3nt: TGTGCCAGCAGCCCGACTGACAGGGTTCCCTACGAGCAGTACTTC

d_gene: .
abundance: .
j_gene: TRBJ1-3
v_gene: TRBV7-9
CDR3aa: CASSFAPSGGPGNTIYF
CDR3nt: TGTGCCAGCAGCTTTGCCCCCTCGGGGGGCCCTGGAAACACCATATATTTT

d_gene: .
abundance: once
j_gene: TRBJ1-1
v_gene: TRBV9
CDR3aa: CASSPAGNTEAFF
CDR3nt: TGTGCCAGCAGCCCGGCAGGGAACACTGAAGCTTTCTTT

d_gene: .
abundance: .
j_gene: TRBJ2-1
v_gene: TRBV27
CDR3aa: CASITGTFFINEQFF
CDR3nt: TGTGCCAGCATAACAGGGACCTTTTTTATTAATGAGCAGTTCTTC

d_gene: .
abundance: .
j_gene: TRBJ1-1
v_gene: TRBV28
CDR3aa: CASRGVDEAFF
CDR3nt: TGTGCCAGCAGGGGAGTGGATGAAGCTTTCTTT

d_gene: .
abundance: once
j_gene: TRBJ1-2
v_gene: TRBV7-8
CDR3aa: CASSLLTQGLNYGYTF
CDR3nt: TGTGCCAGCAGCCTCCTTACCCAGGGTCTTAATTATGGCTACACCTTC

d_gene: TRBD1
abundance: .
j_gene: TRBJ2-2
v_gene: TRBV4-1
CDR3aa: CASSLVGTVLTGELFF
CDR3nt: TGCGCCAGCAGCCTAGTAGGGACAGTTCTCACCGGGGAGCTGTTTTTT